This entry lists 8 T cell receptor beta chains sequenced from one sample in a study of blood T cell repertoires in COVID-19. Measured with immunoSEQ multiplex PCR; TCRdb has only the in-frame clones, and not every one. The sample records over 400,000 clones, over 75% being singletons. Sequencing was done on a sample of peripheral blood. These receptors were taken from a human donor in a cohort sampled during active COVID-19.

The chain links TRBV6-5 to TRBJ2-1; 8 nucleotides agree with TRBD2. Germline V gene data show CDR1 as MNHEY and CDR2 as SVGAGI. The CDR3 sequence is 13 residues long. The J segment lost 7 bases and the V segment lost 6 bases, leaving 5 bases of the junction unmatched. The CDR3 DNA follows: TGTGCCAGCAGGGCGGGAGGCGGGAATGAGCAGTTCTTC. It encodes CASRAGGGNEQFF.

The chain carries TRBV30 and TRBJ1-3; 11 nucleotides match TRBD1. The trim removed 4 bases at V and 8 bases at J, leaving 7 bases unmatched. CDR3 length equals 14 residues. Germline loops: CDR1 GTSNPN, CDR2 SVGIG (reference sequence). The CDR3 DNA reads as TGTGCCTGGAACCAGGACAGGGGGCTATACACCATATATTTT. The encoded protein is CAWNQDRGLYTIYF.

The gene calls are TRBV5-5 and TRBJ2-1; 10 bases align to TRBD1. There are 16 residues in the CDR3. Per germline, CDR1 SGHKS and CDR2 YYEKEE (reference sequence). The junction had 7 bases not matched to a gene; V was cut back by 1 base and J by 6 bases. The CDR3 is CASSLHSRQGANEQFF. The CDR3 DNA sequence: TGTGCCAGCAGCTTGCACTCGAGACAGGGGGCCAATGAGCAGTTCTTC.

The chain joins TRBV5-4 to TRBJ2-7, with 9 bases aligning to TRBD2. The CDR3 is made up of 13 amino acids. Trimming at V came to 0 bases and at J to 7 bases, leaving 2 bases not matched to a gene. Germline assignment: CDR1 SGHNT and CDR2 YYREEE (reference sequence). The CDR3 loop reads CASSLEAGGEQYF. DNA of the CDR3: TGTGCCAGCAGCTTGGAGGCGGGAGGGGAGCAGTACTTC. The full variable domain, in which reference TRBV5-4 and TRBJ2-7 provide the parts outside the CDR3, is ETGVTQSPTHLIKTRGQQVTLRCSSQSGHNTVSWYQQALGQGPQFIFQYYREEENGRGNFPPRFSGLQFPNYSSELNVNALELDDSALYLCASSLEAGGEQYFGPGTRLTVT.

This rearrangement joins TRBV10-2 to TRBJ2-7; D is perhaps TRBD2 (6 bases). This CDR3 has 12 residues. Per the germline V gene, CDR1 is WSHSY and CDR2 is SAAADI. Trimming cost V 11 bases and J 4 bases, with 15 bases left between them. The CDR3 nucleotides read TGCGCCGGAGGAGGGCCCTTTTACGAGCAGTACTTC. Translation: CAGGGPFYEQYF.

The chain links TRBV19 to TRBJ2-5; D is ambiguous. CDR1 LNHDA and CDR2 SQIVND come from the germline V gene (reference sequence). The CDR3 is 14 amino acids. Trimming took 3 bases from V and 7 from J, leaving 15 bases between them. CDR3 region: CASSIPGRPWTQYF. CDR3 DNA: TGTGCCAGTAGTATCCCGGGTCGTCCCTGGACCCAGTACTTC.

CDR3: CASSEAFGGSGEQYF. CDR3 nucleotides: TGTGCCAGCAGTGAAGCGTTCGGAGGGTCGGGCGAGCAGTACTTC. This chain joins TRBV6-1 and TRBJ2-7; D possibly corresponds to TRBD2 (6 bases). This CDR3 has 15 amino acids. V lost 0 bases, J lost 6 bases, and 15 bases lay in between. CDR1 is MNHNS and CDR2 is SASEGT in the germline V gene.

The genes are TRBV6-2 or TRBV6-3 and TRBJ2-1; 13 bases map to TRBD2. The CDR3 length is 15 residues. J gave up 8 bases and V 5 bases, and 6 bases lay outside the gene matches. From germline, CDR1 is MNHEY and CDR2 SVGEGT. CDR3 region: CASSPLGLAGDEQFF. CDR3 nucleotide sequence: TGTGCCAGCAGTCCCCTAGGACTAGCGGGAGATGAGCAGTTCTTC.